This T cell receptor beta chain was found in a study of cytomegalovirus exposure and HLA in healthy donors. Overall study: An earlier analysis found fewer than 140 million unique TCR beta sequences from about 190 million T cells. The study, taken as a whole, reports: It was shown in a later analysis that HLA-associated TCR beta chains were more clonally expanded than other, equally common chains. As a later analysis showed, a missense DCLRE1C variant was linked to trimming of TCR beta V- and J-genes.

The CDR3 contains 20 residues. The germline CDR1 and CDR2 sequences are LGHNA and YNFKEQ. The V gene end was trimmed by 5 bases and the J gene end by 0 bases; junction bases not matched to a gene: 17. As to this clone: The antigen is undetermined.

It was with 60 Vbeta and 13 Jbeta primers that the PCR ran. Assay used: immunoSEQ multiplex PCR; TCRdb lists only in-frame clones, some missing. The profile shows 110,000 to 150,000 clones, around 80% of them singletons. This sequence was found in a man aged 40-49 years in good health and CMV-seropositive. The sequenced material came from PBMCs. The genes are TRBV4-2 and TRBJ2-3; 10 bases fit TRBD2. The chain's CDR3 is CASSYSPLAGGLSSTDTQYF. The CDR3 bases are TGTGCCAGCAGCTATTCCCCCTTAGCGGGGGGCCTCTCTAGCACAGATACGCAGTATTTT.